This is a list of T cell receptor beta chains from one sample in a study of T-cell reconstitution after alpha-beta-depleted transplantation in children. TCRdb passed the PCR reads through MiXCR, listing each CDR3 protein once. This sample has about 300,000 distinct CDR3 sequences; 10% occur once, and the top ten carry around 7.6%. Sequences were derived from PBMCs, sampled before TCRalphabeta/CD19-depleted stem cell transplant. The receptors were sampled from a boy younger than two with acute myeloid leukemia, due to receive a stem cell transplant. CDR3s include the opening cysteine and the closing phenylalanine or tryptophan. A D gene is named only where the DNA matches it firmly. Not all rows give a size; the values are once, few, many and, for expanded clones, a class.

j_call	v_call	d_call	clone_size	cdr3_aa	cdr3_nt
TRBJ2-5	TRBV12-3/TRBV12-4	-	many	CASNPTGRGETQYF	TGTGCCAGCAACCCGACAGGGAGGGGAGAGACCCAGTACTTC
TRBJ2-1	TRBV5-1	TRBD2	-	CASRAGGASYNEQFF	TGCGCCAGCAGGGCCGGGGGGGCCTCCTACAATGAGCAGTTCTTC
TRBJ1-1	TRBV10-3	TRBD1	many	CAISGTGDTEAFF	TGTGCCATCTCAGGGACAGGGGATACTGAAGCTTTCTTT
TRBJ2-3	TRBV5-1	-	many	CASSLSGRISTDTQYF	TGCGCCAGCAGCTTGAGTGGGCGGATTAGCACAGATACGCAGTATTTT
TRBJ2-6	TRBV5-1	TRBD2	many	CASSLPGLAGEGGSGANVLTF	TGCGCCAGCAGCTTGCCGGGACTAGCGGGAGAAGGGGGCTCTGGGGCCAACGTCCTGACTTTC
TRBJ2-2	TRBV12-3/TRBV12-4	-	few	CASTPQGLNTGELFF	TGTGCCAGCACCCCCCAGGGGCTCAACACCGGGGAGCTGTTTTTT
TRBJ2-7	TRBV9	TRBD1	many	CATLLGQVSYEQYF	TGTGCCACGCTTCTGGGACAGGTCTCCTACGAGCAGTACTTC
TRBJ2-1	TRBV20-1	TRBD2	many	CSARDSASGSFEQFF	TGCAGTGCTAGAGATTCGGCTAGCGGGAGTTTTGAGCAGTTCTTC
TRBJ1-5	TRBV5-1	TRBD1	few	CASSLQGARDQPQHF	TGCGCCAGCAGCTTGCAGGGGGCCCGGGATCAGCCCCAGCATTTT
TRBJ2-5	TRBV2	-	many	CASISREETQYF	TGTGCCAGCATTTCCAGGGAAGAGACCCAGTACTTC
TRBJ2-7	TRBV5-5	-	many	CASSFSPILYEQYF	TGTGCCAGCAGCTTCTCGCCTATTCTCTACGAGCAGTACTTC
TRBJ2-1	TRBV5-1	TRBD2	-	CASSFGGEEQFF	TGCGCCAGCAGCTTCGGGGGGGAGGAGCAGTTCTTC
TRBJ2-1	TRBV4-2	-	-	CARAGTTYNEQFF	TGTGCCCGAGCCGGGACCACCTACAATGAGCAGTTCTTC
TRBJ2-5	TRBV12-3/TRBV12-4	-	many	CASSLTGTWYQETQYF	TGTGCCAGCAGTCTCACCGGGACATGGTACCAAGAGACCCAGTACTTC
TRBJ2-7	TRBV20-1	TRBD2	many	CSATAWVAGAYEQYF	TGCAGTGCTACGGCCTGGGTAGCGGGGGCCTACGAGCAGTACTTC
TRBJ2-2	TRBV29-1	TRBD1	many	CSVEGDRRNTGELFF	TGCAGCGTTGAAGGGGACAGGCGGAACACCGGGGAGCTGTTTTTT
TRBJ2-5	TRBV3-1	TRBD1	-	CACCLPPSGTGVLETQYF	TGTGCCTGCTGTTTACCTCCGTCCGGGACAGGGGTTTTGGAGACCCAGTACTTC
TRBJ1-5	TRBV28	-	-	CASSLAGSLAQPQHF	TGTGCCAGCAGTTTAGCAGGGTCGTTGGCTCAGCCCCAGCATTTT
TRBJ1-1	TRBV5-1	-	many	CASSLAPGYTEAFF	TGCGCCAGCAGCTTGGCCCCGGGGTACACTGAAGCTTTCTTT
TRBJ2-7	TRBV28	TRBD1	many	CASSFSDRGDEQYF	TGTGCCAGCAGTTTCTCGGACAGGGGAGACGAGCAGTACTTC
TRBJ2-2	TRBV7-2	TRBD2	few	CASSFLPGTSGPWELFF	TGTGCCAGCAGCTTCCTTCCCGGGACTAGCGGGCCCTGGGAGCTGTTTTTT
TRBJ2-3	TRBV6-5	-	-	CASSYSMGTDTQYF	TGTGCCAGCAGTTACTCAATGGGGACAGATACGCAGTATTTT
TRBJ1-3	TRBV5-1	-	many	CASSSQGTGNTIYF	TGCGCCAGCAGCTCCCAGGGTACTGGAAACACCATATATTTT
TRBJ2-1	TRBV6-2/TRBV6-3	TRBD2	many	CASSFPTSEFDNEQFF	TGTGCCAGCAGTTTCCCGACTAGCGAGTTCGACAATGAGCAGTTCTTC
TRBJ2-1	TRBV20-1	TRBD1	many	CSARDGGQAYNEQFF	TGCAGTGCTAGAGATGGGGGACAGGCATACAATGAGCAGTTCTTC
TRBJ1-2	TRBV6-5	-	-	CASSYNRLNGYTF	TGTGCCAGCAGTTATAACAGGTTGAATGGCTACACCTTC
TRBJ2-3	TRBV29-1	TRBD2	many	CSAEREVITDTQYF	TGCAGCGCCGAGCGGGAAGTAATAACAGATACGCAGTATTTT
TRBJ2-1	TRBV12-3/TRBV12-4	-	few	CASSLKANSEQFF	TGTGCCAGCAGTTTAAAGGCTAATTCTGAGCAGTTCTTC
TRBJ2-3	TRBV20-1	TRBD2	many	CSARRSPGLAGGQNTDTQYF	TGCAGTGCTCGCCGTTCCCCGGGACTAGCGGGAGGTCAAAACACAGATACGCAGTATTTT
TRBJ2-1	TRBV27	TRBD2	-	CASSEPSGGPYNEQFF	TGTGCCAGCAGTGAGCCTAGCGGGGGGCCCTACAATGAGCAGTTCTTC
TRBJ1-5	TRBV6-5	TRBD1	many	CASSYRRFEGAFNQPQHF	TGTGCCAGCAGTTACCGTCGATTTGAGGGGGCGTTCAATCAGCCCCAGCATTTT
TRBJ2-5	TRBV7-9	-	-	CASSPARGQETQYF	TGTGCCAGCAGCCCGGCCCGGGGACAAGAGACCCAGTACTTC
TRBJ2-1	TRBV5-6	-	few	CASSLSGWEYNEQFF	TGTGCCAGCAGCTTGTCTGGGTGGGAATACAATGAGCAGTTCTTC
TRBJ2-1	TRBV4-3	TRBD1	-	CASSHSDRAAYNEQFF	TGCGCCAGCAGCCACTCGGACAGGGCGGCCTACAATGAGCAGTTCTTC
TRBJ1-5	TRBV7-2	TRBD1	few	CASSLAADRSQPQHF	TGTGCCAGCAGCTTAGCGGCGGACAGGAGTCAGCCCCAGCATTTT
TRBJ1-2	TRBV28	-	many	CASSFLTGKGGYTF	TGTGCCAGCAGTTTCCTTACAGGGAAAGGTGGCTACACCTTC
TRBJ1-1	TRBV5-1	-	many	CASSRDEGKTEAFF	TGCGCCAGCAGTAGGGACGAGGGTAAGACTGAAGCTTTCTTT
TRBJ2-1	TRBV28	TRBD2	few	CASSLGASGGIVWNEQFF	TGTGCCAGCAGTTTGGGGGCTAGCGGGGGGATAGTTTGGAATGAGCAGTTCTTC
TRBJ2-1	TRBV5-1	-	many	CASSLILRDIIYNEQFF	TGCGCCAGCAGCCTAATATTACGGGACATAATCTACAATGAGCAGTTCTTC
TRBJ2-1	TRBV12-3/TRBV12-4	-	many	CASSFYAGGSYLEQFF	TGTGCCAGCAGTTTTTATGCCGGAGGTTCCTACTTAGAGCAGTTCTTC
TRBJ1-5	TRBV20-1	-	many	CSARGTRAQMRNQPQHF	TGCAGTGCTAGGGGGACTCGGGCACAGATGCGCAATCAGCCCCAGCATTTT
TRBJ2-5	TRBV4-1	-	many	CASSPGSTAQETQYF	TGCGCCAGCAGCCCAGGTTCCACGGCCCAAGAGACCCAGTACTTC